This TCR beta chain stems from a study of blood T cell repertoires in COVID-19. Method: immunoSEQ multiplex PCR; TCRdb's copy keeps in-frame clones and lacks some. Of about 140,000 clones listed, around nine tenths are singletons. Trimming pared 2 bases from V and 8 bases from J, leaving 21 bases between. Germline V gene lookup returns CDR1 MDHEN and CDR2 SYDVKM. The CDR3 sequence is 16 residues long. The sample taken for sequencing was peripheral blood. The chain has TRBV28 and TRBJ1-2, with D perhaps TRBD1 (5 bases). The TCR was taken from a man aged 55 to 70 with active or convalescent COVID-19. The CDR3 region is CASSLVGLGGLEGYTF. Written as DNA, the CDR3 is TGTGCCAGCAGTTTAGTGGGTTTGGGGGGGTTAGAAGGCTACACCTTC.